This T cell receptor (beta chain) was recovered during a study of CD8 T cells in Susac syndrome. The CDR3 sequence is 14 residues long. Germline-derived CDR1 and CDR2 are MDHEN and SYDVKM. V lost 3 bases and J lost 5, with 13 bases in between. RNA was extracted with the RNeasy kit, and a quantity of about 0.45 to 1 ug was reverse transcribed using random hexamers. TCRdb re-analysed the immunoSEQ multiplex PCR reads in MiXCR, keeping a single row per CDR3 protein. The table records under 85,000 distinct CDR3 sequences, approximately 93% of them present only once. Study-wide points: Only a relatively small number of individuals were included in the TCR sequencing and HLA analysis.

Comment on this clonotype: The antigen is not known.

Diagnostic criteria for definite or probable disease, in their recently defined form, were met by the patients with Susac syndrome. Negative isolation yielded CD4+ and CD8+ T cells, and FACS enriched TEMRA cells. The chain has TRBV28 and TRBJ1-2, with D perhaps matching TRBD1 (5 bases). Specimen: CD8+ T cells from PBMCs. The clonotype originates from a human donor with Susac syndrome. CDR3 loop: CASSFIGTVYGYTF. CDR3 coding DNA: TGTGCCAGCAGTTTTATCGGGACGGTATATGGCTACACCTTC.